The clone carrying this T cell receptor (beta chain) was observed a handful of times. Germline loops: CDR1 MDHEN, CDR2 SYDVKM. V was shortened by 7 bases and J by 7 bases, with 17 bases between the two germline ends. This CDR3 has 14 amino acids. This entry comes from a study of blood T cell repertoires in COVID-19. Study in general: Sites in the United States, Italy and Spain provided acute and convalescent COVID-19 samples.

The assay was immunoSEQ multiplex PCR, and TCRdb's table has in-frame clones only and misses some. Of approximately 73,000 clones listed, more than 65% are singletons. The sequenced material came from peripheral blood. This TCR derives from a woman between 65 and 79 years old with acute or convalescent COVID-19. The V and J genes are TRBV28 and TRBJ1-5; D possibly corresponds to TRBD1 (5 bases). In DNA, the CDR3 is TGTGCCAGCATCGTGGGGGGAGGGCGGCAGCCCCAGCATTTT. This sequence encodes CASIVGGGRQPQHF.